This T cell receptor beta chain came from a study of vaccination and CD4 T cells after COVID-19. Turning to the study itself: Cells were stimulated with overlapping spike peptides from SARS-CoV-2, HCoV-NL63, HCoV-OC43 and HCoV-229E. Findings and caveats of the study: Among reactive clones from convalescent patients, a median 86.3% appeared only post-vaccination.

The germline CDR1 and CDR2 sequences are MDHEN and SYDVKM. V lost 4 bases and J 7 bases, leaving 14 bases between the germline ends. The CDR3 length is 14 residues. The treatment was: approximately 9-day PBMC culture with coronavirus spike peptide pools or control peptides (ViraFEST assay). Once peptide pools had expanded antigen-specific T cells, ViraFEST sequenced TCRs. Half-medium replacement with fresh IL-2 medium took place on days 3 and 7. An Oncomine TCR Beta short-read assay was used to sequence the DNA from cultured CD4+ T cells. MiXCR, run by TCRdb on the PCR reads, gives a single entry per CDR3 protein. The sample holds about 20,000 distinct CDR3 sequences, approximately 56% seen once. This clonotype occurred a few times. Its antigen is currently unknown.

J is TRBJ1-5 and V is TRBV28; a possible D gene is TRBD1 (6 bases). Material: CD4+ T cells from blood, cultured in vitro, obtained before SARS-CoV-2 vaccination. The sequence derives from a human donor who had recovered from COVID-19. CDR3 in amino acids: CASSSYQGLQPQHF. CDR3 coding DNA: TGTGCCAGCAGTTCGTATCAGGGGTTGCAGCCCCAGCATTTT.